This T cell receptor (beta chain) was recovered during a study of regulatory T cells in long-lasting Graves disease. This clonotype came up many times. Its antigen remains unknown. Whole-study findings and limits: Examination was confined to peripheral blood, excluding thyroid tissue.

Specified time point: newly diagnosed GD, antithyroid drugs for less than 3 months. The TCR library used RNA extracted from PBMCs. Building the TCR beta libraries relied on iRepertoire HTBI primers, and CDR3 regions underwent Arm-PCR. TCRdb independently ran MiXCR on the multiplex PCR reads; one entry per CDR3 protein. The data show 400,000 to 500,000 distinct CDR3 sequences, about 14% seen once. Trimming shortened V by 3 bases and J by 5 bases, and 7 bases separated the two germline ends. This CDR3 has 13 residues. Germline CDR1 reads MNHEY; CDR2 reads SVGAGI. These data are also associated with another study on T cells in Graves' hyperthyroidism and ophthalmopathy. From that paper: Stable hyperthyroidism: no ophthalmopathy progression over 18 months of follow-up. Uncontrolled infections, other autoimmune diseases, pregnancy or lactation led to exclusion of patients. For ophthalmopathy, model prediction preceded onset by a median around six months.

The J gene is TRBJ2-2, the V gene TRBV6-5; D uncertain. The TCR comes from a woman aged 45-60 years with Graves disease. Specimen: peripheral blood mononuclear cells (PBMCs), collected at new diagnosis, from a patient treated with antithyroid drugs. In DNA, the CDR3 is TGTGCCAGCAGTTATTTTCCTACCGGGGAGCTGTTTTTT. Its protein is CASSYFPTGELFF.